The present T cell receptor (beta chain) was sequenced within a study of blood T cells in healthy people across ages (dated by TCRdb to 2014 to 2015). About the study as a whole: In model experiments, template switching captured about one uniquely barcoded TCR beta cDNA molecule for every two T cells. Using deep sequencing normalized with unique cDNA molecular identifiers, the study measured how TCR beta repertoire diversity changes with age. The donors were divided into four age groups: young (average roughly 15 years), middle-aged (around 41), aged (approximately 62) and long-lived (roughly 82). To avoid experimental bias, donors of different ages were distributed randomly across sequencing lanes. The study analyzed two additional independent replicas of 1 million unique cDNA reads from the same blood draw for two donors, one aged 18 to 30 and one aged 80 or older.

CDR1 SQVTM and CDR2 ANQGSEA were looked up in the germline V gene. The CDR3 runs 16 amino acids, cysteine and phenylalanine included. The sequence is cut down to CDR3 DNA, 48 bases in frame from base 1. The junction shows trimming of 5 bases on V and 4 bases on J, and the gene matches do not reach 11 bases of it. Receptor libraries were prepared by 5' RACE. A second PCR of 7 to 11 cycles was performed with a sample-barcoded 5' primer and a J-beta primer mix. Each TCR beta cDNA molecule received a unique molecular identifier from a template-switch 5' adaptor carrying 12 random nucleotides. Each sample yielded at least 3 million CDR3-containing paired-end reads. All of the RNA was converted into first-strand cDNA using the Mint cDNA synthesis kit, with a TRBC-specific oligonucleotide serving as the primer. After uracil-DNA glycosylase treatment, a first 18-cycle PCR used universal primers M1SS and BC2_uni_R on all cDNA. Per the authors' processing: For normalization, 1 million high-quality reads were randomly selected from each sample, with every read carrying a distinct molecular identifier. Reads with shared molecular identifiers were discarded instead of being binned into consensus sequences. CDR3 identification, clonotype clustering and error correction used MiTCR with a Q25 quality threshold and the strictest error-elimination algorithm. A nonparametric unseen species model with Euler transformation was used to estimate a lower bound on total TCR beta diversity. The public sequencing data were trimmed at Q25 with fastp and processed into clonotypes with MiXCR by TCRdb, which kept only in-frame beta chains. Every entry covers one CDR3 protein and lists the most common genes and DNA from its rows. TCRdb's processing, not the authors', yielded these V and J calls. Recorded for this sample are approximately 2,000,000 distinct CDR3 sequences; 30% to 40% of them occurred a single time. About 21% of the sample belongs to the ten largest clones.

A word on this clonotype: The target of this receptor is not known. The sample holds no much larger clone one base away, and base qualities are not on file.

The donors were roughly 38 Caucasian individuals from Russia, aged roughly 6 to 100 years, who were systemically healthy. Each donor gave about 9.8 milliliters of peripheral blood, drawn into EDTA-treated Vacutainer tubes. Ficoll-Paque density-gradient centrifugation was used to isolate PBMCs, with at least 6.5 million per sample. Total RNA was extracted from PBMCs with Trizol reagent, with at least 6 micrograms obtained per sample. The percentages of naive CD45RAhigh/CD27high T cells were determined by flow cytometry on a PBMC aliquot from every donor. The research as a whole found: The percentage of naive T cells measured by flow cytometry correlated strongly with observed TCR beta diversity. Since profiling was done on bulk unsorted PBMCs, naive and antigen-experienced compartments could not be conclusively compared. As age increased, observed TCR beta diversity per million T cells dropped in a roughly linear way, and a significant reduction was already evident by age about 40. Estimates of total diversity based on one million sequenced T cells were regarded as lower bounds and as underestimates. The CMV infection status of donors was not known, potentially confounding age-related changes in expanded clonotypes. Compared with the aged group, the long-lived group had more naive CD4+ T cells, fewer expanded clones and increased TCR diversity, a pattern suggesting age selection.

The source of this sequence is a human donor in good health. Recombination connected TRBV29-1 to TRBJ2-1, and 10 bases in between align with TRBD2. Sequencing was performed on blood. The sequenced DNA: TGCAGCGTTAACCTAGCGGGGGTATCTGGTTACAATGAGCAGTTCTTC. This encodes CSVNLAGVSGYNEQFF.